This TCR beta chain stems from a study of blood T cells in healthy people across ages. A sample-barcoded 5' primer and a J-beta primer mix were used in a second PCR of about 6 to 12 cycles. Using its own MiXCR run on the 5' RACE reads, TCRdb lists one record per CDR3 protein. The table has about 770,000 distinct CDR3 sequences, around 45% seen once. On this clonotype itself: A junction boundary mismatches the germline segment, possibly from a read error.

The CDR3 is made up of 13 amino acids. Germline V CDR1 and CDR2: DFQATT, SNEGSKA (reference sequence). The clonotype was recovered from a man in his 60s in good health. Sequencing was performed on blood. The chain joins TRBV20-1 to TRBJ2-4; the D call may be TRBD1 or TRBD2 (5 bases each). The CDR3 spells CSARGTSGNIRYF. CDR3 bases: TGCAGTGCTAGAGGGACTTCAGGGAACATTCGGTACTTC.